This T cell receptor beta chain was obtained from a study of blood T cell repertoires in COVID-19. Germline V lookup: CDR1 KGHSH, CDR2 LQKENI. The CDR3 runs 13 residues. V was cut by 5 bases and J by 4 bases, with 11 bases left in between. Profiling relied on immunoSEQ multiplex PCR, and the TCRdb table lists in-frame clones only, not all of them. The sample records about 130,000 clones, around 80% being singletons. Sequences were obtained from peripheral blood. The sequence was collected from a young man with COVID-19, enrolled during active disease. The genes are TRBV18 and TRBJ1-2; D uncertain. CDR3 amino acids: CASSGQDAYGYTF. The CDR3 nucleotides are TGTGCCAGCTCAGGTCAGGATGCCTATGGCTACACCTTC.